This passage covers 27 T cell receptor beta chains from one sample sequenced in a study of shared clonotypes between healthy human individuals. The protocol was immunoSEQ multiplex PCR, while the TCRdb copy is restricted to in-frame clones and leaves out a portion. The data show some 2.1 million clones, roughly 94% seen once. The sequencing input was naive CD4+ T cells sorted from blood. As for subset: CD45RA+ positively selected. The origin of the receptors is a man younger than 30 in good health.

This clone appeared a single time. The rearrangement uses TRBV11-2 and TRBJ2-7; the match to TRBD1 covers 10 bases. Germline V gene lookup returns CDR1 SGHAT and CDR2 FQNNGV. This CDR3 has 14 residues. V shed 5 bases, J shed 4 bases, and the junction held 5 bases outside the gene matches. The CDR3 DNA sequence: TGTGCCAGCAGCGACAGGGGGCGGACGTACGAGCAGTACTTC. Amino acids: CASSDRGRTYEQYF.

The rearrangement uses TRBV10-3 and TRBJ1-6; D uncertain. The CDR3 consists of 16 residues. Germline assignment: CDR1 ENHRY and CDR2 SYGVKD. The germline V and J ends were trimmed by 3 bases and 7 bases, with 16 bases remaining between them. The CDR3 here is CAISDQAWELNSPLHF. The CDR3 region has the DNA TGTGCCATCAGTGACCAGGCCTGGGAGCTGAATTCACCCCTCCACTTT.

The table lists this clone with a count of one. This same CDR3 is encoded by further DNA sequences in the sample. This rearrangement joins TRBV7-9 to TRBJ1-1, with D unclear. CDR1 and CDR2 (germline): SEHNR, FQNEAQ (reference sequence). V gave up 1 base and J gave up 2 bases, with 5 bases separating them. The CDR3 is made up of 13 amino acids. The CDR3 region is CASSLEGNTEAFF. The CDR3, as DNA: TGTGCCAGCAGCTTAGAAGGTAACACTGAAGCTTTCTTT.

CDR3 sequence (DNA): TGTGCCAGCAGTTTATACGTTGCGGGGGCGGGGGAGCAGTTCTTC. Residues: CASSLYVAGAGEQFF. The chain combines TRBV27 with TRBJ2-1, with D tentatively TRBD2 (7 bases). Germline V CDR1 and CDR2: MNHEY, SMNVEV (reference sequence). V lost 1 base, J lost 10 bases, and 17 bases lay in between. This CDR3 contains 15 residues.

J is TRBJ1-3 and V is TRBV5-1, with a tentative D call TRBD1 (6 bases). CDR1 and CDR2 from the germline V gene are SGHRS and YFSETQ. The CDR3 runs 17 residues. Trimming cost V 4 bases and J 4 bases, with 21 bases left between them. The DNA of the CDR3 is TGCGCCAGCAGCCAGGATGGAAACAGGGCTGCGGGAAACACCATATATTTT. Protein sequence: CASSQDGNRAAGNTIYF.

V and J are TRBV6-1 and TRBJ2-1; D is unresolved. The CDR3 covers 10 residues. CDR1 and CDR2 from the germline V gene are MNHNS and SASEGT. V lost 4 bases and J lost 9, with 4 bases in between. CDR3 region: CASSVLEQFF. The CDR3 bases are TGTGCCAGCAGTGTTCTTGAGCAGTTCTTC.

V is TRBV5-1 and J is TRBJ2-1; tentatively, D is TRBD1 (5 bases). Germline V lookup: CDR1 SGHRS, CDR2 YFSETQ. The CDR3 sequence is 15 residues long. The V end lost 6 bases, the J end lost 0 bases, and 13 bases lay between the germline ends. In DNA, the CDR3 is TGCGCCAGCACCCAAGGGGTTCTCTCCTACAATGAGCAGTTCTTC. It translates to CASTQGVLSYNEQFF.

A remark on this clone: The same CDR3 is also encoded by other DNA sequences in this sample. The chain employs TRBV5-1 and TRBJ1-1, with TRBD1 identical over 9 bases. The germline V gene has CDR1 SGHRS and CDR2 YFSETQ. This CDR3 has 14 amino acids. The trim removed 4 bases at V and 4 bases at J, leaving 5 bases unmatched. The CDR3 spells CASSKDRGGTEAFF. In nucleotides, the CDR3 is TGCGCCAGCAGCAAGGACAGGGGAGGCACTGAAGCTTTCTTT.

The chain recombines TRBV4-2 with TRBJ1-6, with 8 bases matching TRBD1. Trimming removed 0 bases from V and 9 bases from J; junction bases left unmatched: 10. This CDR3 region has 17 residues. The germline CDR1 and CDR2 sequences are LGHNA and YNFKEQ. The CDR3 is CASSQDQGASDSSPLHF. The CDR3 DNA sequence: TGTGCCAGCAGCCAAGATCAGGGGGCGAGTGACTCTTCACCCCTCCACTTT.

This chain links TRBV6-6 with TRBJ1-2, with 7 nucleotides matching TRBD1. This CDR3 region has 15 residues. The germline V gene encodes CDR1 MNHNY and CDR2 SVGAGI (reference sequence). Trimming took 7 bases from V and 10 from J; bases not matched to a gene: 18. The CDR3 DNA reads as TGTGCCAGCATTCCCGCCTCTGGACAGGCGCGCCTCTACACCTTC. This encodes CASIPASGQARLYTF.

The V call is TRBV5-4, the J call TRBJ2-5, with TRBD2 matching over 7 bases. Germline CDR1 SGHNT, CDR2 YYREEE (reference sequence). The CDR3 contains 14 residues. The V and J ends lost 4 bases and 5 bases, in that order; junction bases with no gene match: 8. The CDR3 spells CASSAGGIWETQYF. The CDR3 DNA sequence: TGTGCCAGCAGCGCCGGGGGGATATGGGAGACCCAGTACTTC. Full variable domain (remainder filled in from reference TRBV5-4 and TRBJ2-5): ETGVTQSPTHLIKTRGQQVTLRCSSQSGHNTVSWYQQALGQGPQFIFQYYREEENGRGNFPPRFSGLQFPNYSSELNVNALELDDSALYLCASSAGGIWETQYFGPGTRLLVL.

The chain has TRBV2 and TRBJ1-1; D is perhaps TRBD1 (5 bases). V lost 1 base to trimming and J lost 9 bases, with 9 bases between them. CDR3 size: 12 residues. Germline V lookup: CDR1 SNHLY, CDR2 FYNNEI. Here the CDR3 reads CASSEEGAKAFF. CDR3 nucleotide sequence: TGTGCCAGCAGTGAAGAAGGGGCAAAAGCTTTCTTT.

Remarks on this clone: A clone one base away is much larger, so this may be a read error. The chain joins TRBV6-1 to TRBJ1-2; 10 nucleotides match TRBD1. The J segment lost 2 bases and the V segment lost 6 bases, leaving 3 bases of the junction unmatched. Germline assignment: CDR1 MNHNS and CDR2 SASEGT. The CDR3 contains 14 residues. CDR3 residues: CASRPGQGNYGYTF. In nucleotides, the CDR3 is TGTGCCAGCAGGCCGGGACAGGGGAACTATGGCTACACCTTC.

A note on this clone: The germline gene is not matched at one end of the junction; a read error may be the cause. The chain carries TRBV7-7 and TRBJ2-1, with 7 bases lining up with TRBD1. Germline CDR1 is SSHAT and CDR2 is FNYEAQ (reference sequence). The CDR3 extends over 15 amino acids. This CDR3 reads CASSPSGTVYNEQFF. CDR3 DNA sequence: TGTGCTAGCAGCCCGTCAGGGACAGTTTACAATGAGCAGTTCTTC.

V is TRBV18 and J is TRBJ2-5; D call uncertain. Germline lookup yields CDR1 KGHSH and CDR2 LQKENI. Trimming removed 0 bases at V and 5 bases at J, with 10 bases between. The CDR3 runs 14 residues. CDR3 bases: TGTGCCAGCTCACCACCGGTAGTAGGGGAGACCCAGTACTTC. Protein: CASSPPVVGETQYF.

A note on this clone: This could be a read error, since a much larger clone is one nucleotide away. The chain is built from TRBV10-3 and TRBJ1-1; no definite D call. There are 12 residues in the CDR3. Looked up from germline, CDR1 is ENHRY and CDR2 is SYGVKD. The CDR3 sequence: CAISEALAEASF. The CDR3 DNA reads TGTGCCATTAGCGAGGCCCTGGCTGAAGCTTCCTTT.

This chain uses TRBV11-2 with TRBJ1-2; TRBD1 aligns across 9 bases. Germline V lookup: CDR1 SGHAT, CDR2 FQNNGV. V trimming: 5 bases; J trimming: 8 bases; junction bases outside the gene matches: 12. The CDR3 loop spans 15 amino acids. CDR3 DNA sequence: TGTGCCAGCAGCGGCCGGGACAGGGTGACGCGGGGCTACACCTTC. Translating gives CASSGRDRVTRGYTF.

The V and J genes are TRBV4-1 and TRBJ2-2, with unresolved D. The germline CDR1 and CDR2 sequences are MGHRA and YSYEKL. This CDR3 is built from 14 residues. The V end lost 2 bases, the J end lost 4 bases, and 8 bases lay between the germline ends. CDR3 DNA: TGCGCCAGCAGCCAAATCCGGTCCACCGGGGAGCTGTTTTTT. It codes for CASSQIRSTGELFF.

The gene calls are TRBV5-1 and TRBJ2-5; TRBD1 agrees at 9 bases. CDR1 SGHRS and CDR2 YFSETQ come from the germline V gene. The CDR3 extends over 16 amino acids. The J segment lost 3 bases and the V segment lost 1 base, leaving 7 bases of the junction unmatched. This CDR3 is CASSLFTGQGKETQYF. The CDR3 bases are TGCGCCAGCAGCTTGTTTACGGGACAGGGTAAAGAGACCCAGTACTTC.

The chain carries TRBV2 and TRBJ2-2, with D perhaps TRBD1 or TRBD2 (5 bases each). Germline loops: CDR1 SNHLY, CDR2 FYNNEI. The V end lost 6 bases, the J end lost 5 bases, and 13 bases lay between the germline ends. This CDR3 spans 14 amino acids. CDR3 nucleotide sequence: TGTGCCAGCAGGGTAGGGACCCTGACCGGGGAGCTGTTTTTT. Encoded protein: CASRVGTLTGELFF.

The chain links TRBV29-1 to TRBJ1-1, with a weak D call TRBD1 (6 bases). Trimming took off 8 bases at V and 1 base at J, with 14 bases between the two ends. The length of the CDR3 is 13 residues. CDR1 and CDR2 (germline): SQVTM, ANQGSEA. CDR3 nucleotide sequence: TGCAGCTCGGGGGCTTATGGGAACACTGAAGCTTTCTTT. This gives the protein CSSGAYGNTEAFF.

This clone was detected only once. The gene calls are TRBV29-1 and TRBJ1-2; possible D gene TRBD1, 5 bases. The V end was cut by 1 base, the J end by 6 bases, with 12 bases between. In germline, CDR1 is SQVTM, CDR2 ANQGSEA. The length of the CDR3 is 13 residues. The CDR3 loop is CSVEAGKKDGYTF. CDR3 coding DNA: TGCAGCGTTGAAGCAGGGAAGAAGGATGGCTACACCTTC.

This CDR3 reads CASSLYYSSGYSNQPQHF. The CDR3 bases are TGTGCCAGCAGCTTGTATTACAGTTCGGGGTATAGCAATCAGCCCCAGCATTTT. The gene calls are TRBV5-6 and TRBJ1-5; D is uncertain. The CDR3 is made up of 18 amino acids. V was clipped by 1 base and J by 0 bases, with 17 bases between them. Germline CDR1 SGHDT, CDR2 YYEEEE. The whole variable domain, filled in from reference TRBV5-6 and TRBJ1-5, reads DAGVTQSPTHLIKTRGQQVTLRCSPKSGHDTVSWYQQALGQGPQFIFQYYEEEERQRGNFPDRFSGHQFPNYSSELNVNALLLGDSALYLCASSLYYSSGYSNQPQHFGDGTRLSIL.

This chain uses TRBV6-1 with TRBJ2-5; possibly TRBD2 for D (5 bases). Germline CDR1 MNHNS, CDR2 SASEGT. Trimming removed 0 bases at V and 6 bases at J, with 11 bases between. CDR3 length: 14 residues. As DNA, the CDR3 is TGTGCCAGCAGTGAAGCTCCGGGATTGAAGACCCAGTACTTC. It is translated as CASSEAPGLKTQYF.

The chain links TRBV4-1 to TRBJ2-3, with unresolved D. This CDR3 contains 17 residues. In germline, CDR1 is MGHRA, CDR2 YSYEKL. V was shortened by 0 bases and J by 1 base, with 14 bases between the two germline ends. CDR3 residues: CASSQEKQFWGTDTQYF. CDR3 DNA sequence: TGCGCCAGCAGCCAAGAGAAGCAGTTCTGGGGCACAGATACGCAGTATTTT.

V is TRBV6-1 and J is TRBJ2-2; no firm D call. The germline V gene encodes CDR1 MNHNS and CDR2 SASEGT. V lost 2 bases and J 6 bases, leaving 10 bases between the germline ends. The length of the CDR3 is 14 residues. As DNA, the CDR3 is TGTGCCAGCAGTGAATTAAGGGCATCCGGGGAGCTGTTTTTT. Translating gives CASSELRASGELFF.

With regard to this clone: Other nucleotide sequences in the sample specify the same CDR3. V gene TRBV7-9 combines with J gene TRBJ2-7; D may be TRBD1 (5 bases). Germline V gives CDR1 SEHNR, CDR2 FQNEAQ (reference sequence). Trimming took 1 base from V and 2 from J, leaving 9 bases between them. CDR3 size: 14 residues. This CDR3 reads CASSLGSGTYEQYF. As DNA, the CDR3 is TGTGCCAGCAGCTTAGGGTCAGGGACCTACGAGCAGTACTTC. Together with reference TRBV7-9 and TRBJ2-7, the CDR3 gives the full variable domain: DTGVSQNPRHKITKRGQNVTFRCDPISEHNRLYWYRQTLGQGPEFLTYFQNEAQLEKSRLLSDRFSAERPKGSFSTLEIQRTEQGDSAMYLCASSLGSGTYEQYFGPGTRLTVT.